This T cell receptor (beta chain) derives from a study of cytomegalovirus exposure and HLA in healthy donors. General study findings and limits: Earlier analysis looked at TCR beta V segments, and most were productive about 87% or about 30% of the time.

CDR1 is GTSNPN and CDR2 is SVGIG in the germline V gene (reference sequence). V shed 1 base and J shed 7 bases, with 14 bases lying between them. The CDR3 contains 14 residues. A multiplex PCR was run with 60 Vbeta primers and 13 Jbeta primers. Data came from immunoSEQ multiplex PCR; TCRdb stores just in-frame clones and leaves some out. The sample yields tens of thousands of clones, roughly 67% seen once. Notes on this clone: Its target is unknown.

The clonotype originates from a man between 45 and 60 years old in good health and CMV-seronegative. Sequenced material: PBMCs. The chain is built from TRBV30 and TRBJ2-4, with D possibly being TRBD1 (6 bases). The CDR3 nucleotides are TGTGCCTGGAGTGCAACAGGGAACGCCAACATTCAGTACTTC. This sequence encodes CAWSATGNANIQYF.